The sequence of this T cell receptor (beta chain) was determined in a study of blood T cell repertoires in COVID-19. The repertoire was sequenced with immunoSEQ multiplex PCR; TCRdb's copy has only in-frame clones and lacks some. The sample has around 84,000 clones, around 80% seen once. The CDR3 covers 13 residues. The germline CDR1 and CDR2 sequences are LNHDA and SQIVND (reference sequence). V was pared by 4 bases and J by 4 bases, with 4 bases of the junction left unmatched. The receptor was derived from a man in his 60s with COVID-19, enrolled during active disease. Material: peripheral blood. This chain connects TRBV19 to TRBJ2-7; 7 bases align to TRBD1. CDR3 bases: TGTGCCAGTAGTAGGGGGACAGATTACGAGCAGTACTTC. This encodes CASSRGTDYEQYF.